The sequence of this T cell receptor beta chain was determined in a study of blood T cell repertoires in COVID-19. The overall study: Samples representing acute and convalescent COVID-19 were sourced from the United States, Italy and Spain. Nucleic acid was either cDNA or gDNA, and it came from T cells, B-cell-depleted T cells, or PBMCs.

CDR1 and CDR2 from the germline V gene are MNHEY and SVGAGI. V was cut by 8 bases and J by 1 base, with 17 bases left in between. CDR3 size: 15 residues. Methods used by the authors: From reference gene primer amplification, estimates of nucleated cell counts were derived. The table came from immunoSEQ multiplex PCR; TCRdb's copy has only in-frame clones and leaves some out. The V and J calls and clone size come from that table; D and trimming were worked out from the DNA. The sample shows under 300,000 clones, 70% to 90% of them seen only once. Seattle cases were enrolled at active infection and followed longitudinally.

What was sequenced was peripheral blood. The chain recombines TRBV6-5 with TRBJ1-1; D gene uncertain. This receptor was identified in a woman aged 25 to 39 with COVID-19, enrolled during active disease. For the CDR3, the DNA is TGTGCCAGCGAAGCTTTGAGGCAGACGAACACTGAAGCTTTCTTT. Amino acid sequence: CASEALRQTNTEAFF.